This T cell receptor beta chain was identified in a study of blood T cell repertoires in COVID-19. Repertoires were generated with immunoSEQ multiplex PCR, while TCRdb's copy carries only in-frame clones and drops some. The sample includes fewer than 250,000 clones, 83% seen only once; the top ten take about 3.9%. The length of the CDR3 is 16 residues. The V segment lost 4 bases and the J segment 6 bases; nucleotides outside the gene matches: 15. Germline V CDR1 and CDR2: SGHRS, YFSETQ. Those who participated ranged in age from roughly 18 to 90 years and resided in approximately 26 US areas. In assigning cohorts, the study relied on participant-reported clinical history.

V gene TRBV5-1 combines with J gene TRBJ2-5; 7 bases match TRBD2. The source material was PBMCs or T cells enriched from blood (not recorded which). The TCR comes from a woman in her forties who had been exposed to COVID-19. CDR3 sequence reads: CASSLSGTIPSQTQYF. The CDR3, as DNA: TGCGCCAGCAGCCTGTCCGGGACTATTCCCTCCCAGACCCAGTACTTC.